Sequencing of this T cell receptor (beta chain) was carried out in a study of blood T cell repertoires in COVID-19. Across the study: Acute-phase and convalescent COVID-19 samples originated in the United States, Italy and Spain. T cells, B-cell-depleted T cells, or PBMCs supplied cDNA or gDNA.

As originally analysed: Counts of nucleated cells, estimated from reference gene primer amplification, were obtained. Measured with immunoSEQ multiplex PCR; TCRdb has only the in-frame clones, and not every one. V, J and clone size were drawn from that table, and D and trimming were deduced from the DNA. The data hold roughly 90,000 clones, with 65% to 90% observed a single time. Between the trimmed V and J ends, which lost 3 bases and 9 bases, there was a span of 12 bases. CDR1 is DFQATT and CDR2 is SNEGSKA in the germline V gene (reference sequence). The CDR3 length is 11 residues. The rearrangement uses TRBV20-1 and TRBJ2-7, with D perhaps TRBD2 (5 bases). The sample taken for sequencing was peripheral blood. The clonotype was recovered from an elderly woman with active or convalescent COVID-19. The CDR3 reads CSASPGKSQYF. The CDR3 nucleotides read TGCAGTGCTAGCCCCGGGAAGTCGCAGTACTTC.